Given below is one TCR beta chain in context. This sample includes further DNA sequences coding for the same CDR3. The data stem from a study of cytomegalovirus exposure and HLA in healthy donors. Use of 60 Vbeta and 13 Jbeta primers characterized the PCR. Assay used: immunoSEQ multiplex PCR; TCRdb lists only in-frame clones, some missing. The profile covers about 200,000 clones, with around 82% appearing a single time and 1.5% to 2% taken by the ten largest. J gave up 1 base and V 4 bases, and 6 bases lay outside the gene matches. The germline V gene has CDR1 SGHDT and CDR2 YYEEEE. This CDR3 is 15 amino acids long.

The rearrangement links TRBV5-6 to TRBJ1-1; 8 bases line up with TRBD1. Source material: PBMCs. The receptor was derived from a man younger than 35 in good health and CMV-seronegative. For the CDR3, the DNA is TGTGCCAGCAGCCCAACAGGGGGGTCGAACACTGAAGCTTTCTTT. Protein: CASSPTGGSNTEAFF. The full variable domain, with the rest looked up from reference TRBV5-6 and TRBJ1-1, is DAGVTQSPTHLIKTRGQQVTLRCSPKSGHDTVSWYQQALGQGPQFIFQYYEEEERQRGNFPDRFSGHQFPNYSSELNVNALLLGDSALYLCASSPTGGSNTEAFFGQGTRLTVV.